This paragraph reports one T cell receptor beta chain. As processed by the authors: Estimates of nucleated cell counts were drawn from the amplification of reference gene primers. Profiled with immunoSEQ multiplex PCR; TCRdb holds only in-frame clones, not every one. V and J calls and clone size follow that table, whereas D and trimming were derived from the DNA. The sample has just over 150,000 clones; approximately 91% are singletons. This sample is drawn from a study of blood T cell repertoires in COVID-19. Study-level information: Spain, Italy and the United States supplied samples that represented acute and convalescent COVID-19. PBMCs, B-cell-depleted T cells, or T cells provided the cDNA or gDNA that made up the material.

Germline values: CDR1 SGHTA, CDR2 FQGTGA. The CDR3 is 16 residues long. The V gene end was trimmed by 5 bases and the J gene end by 9 bases; junction bases not matched to a gene: 15. This sequence joins TRBV7-3 and TRBJ2-1, with 8 bases matching TRBD2. The sample consisted of peripheral blood. This clonotype originated in a woman in her 70s with acute or convalescent COVID-19. The DNA for the CDR3 is TGTGCCAGCAGCCCCTTAGCGGGGAATACCAAGGGTGAGCAGTTCTTC. Translation gives CASSPLAGNTKGEQFF.